This TCR beta chain was identified in a study of blood T cell repertoires in COVID-19. About the research overall: T cells, B-cell-depleted T cells, or PBMCs supplied cDNA or gDNA.

Trimming cost V 4 bases and J 7 bases, with 16 bases left between them. This CDR3 has 13 residues. From germline, CDR1 is GTSNPN and CDR2 SVGIG (reference sequence). Original methodology: From reference gene primer amplification, estimates of nucleated cell counts were derived. Method: immunoSEQ multiplex PCR; TCRdb's copy keeps in-frame clones and lacks some. The D gene and trimming were derived from the DNA, and the V and J assignments and clone size from that table. Among some 110,000 clones listed, 65% to 85% were seen once. J is TRBJ2-5 and V is TRBV30, with a tentative D call TRBD2 (5 bases). The receptor's source is a woman in her 70s with acute or convalescent COVID-19. The sample taken for sequencing was peripheral blood. The CDR3 DNA reads as TGTGCCTGGAAGTTGGGAGCTGCAGGGACCCAGTACTTC. This codes for CAWKLGAAGTQYF.